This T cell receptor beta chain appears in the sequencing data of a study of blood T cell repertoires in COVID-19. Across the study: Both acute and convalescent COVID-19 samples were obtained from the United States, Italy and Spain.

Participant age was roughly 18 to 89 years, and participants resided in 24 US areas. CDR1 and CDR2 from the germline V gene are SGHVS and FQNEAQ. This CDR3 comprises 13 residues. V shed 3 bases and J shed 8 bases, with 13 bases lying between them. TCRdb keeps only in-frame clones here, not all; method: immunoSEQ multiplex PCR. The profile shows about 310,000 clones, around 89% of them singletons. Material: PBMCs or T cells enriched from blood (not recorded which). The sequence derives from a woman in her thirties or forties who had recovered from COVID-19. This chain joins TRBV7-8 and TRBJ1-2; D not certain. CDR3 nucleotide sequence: TGTGCCAGCAGCTTTTACCGGGGAGTCGGCTACACCTTC. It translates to CASSFYRGVGYTF.